These T cell receptor beta chains were read from a single sample in a study of blood T cell repertoires in COVID-19. Clones were read by immunoSEQ multiplex PCR, and TCRdb kept only the in-frame ones, dropping some. Of 110,000 to 150,000 clones in the sample, over 80% were seen once. Sequencing was carried out using peripheral blood. These receptors came from a woman older than 75 with acute or convalescent COVID-19. CDR3s include the opening cysteine and the closing phenylalanine or tryptophan. A D gene is named only where the DNA matches it firmly. Not every row has a clone size; where given, it reads once, few, many or a size class.

TRBV5-1	NA	TRBJ1-3	NA	TGCGCCAGCAGCGTGGAGGGGTTTTCTGGAAACACCATATATTTT	CASSVEGFSGNTIYF
TRBV10-3	TRBD2	TRBJ2-7	once	TGTGCCATCAGTGAGTCTAGCGGGGGGGTAGCCGAGCAGTACTTC	CAISESSGGVAEQYF
TRBV6-5	TRBD1	TRBJ1-5	NA	TGTGCCAGCAGATCGGGGGACAGGTGGACTCAGCCCCAGCATTTT	CASRSGDRWTQPQHF
TRBV11-2	TRBD1	TRBJ2-7	NA	TGTGCCAGCAGCACGAACAGGGGGCTTTACGAGCAGTACTTC	CASSTNRGLYEQYF
TRBV10-3	NA	TRBJ2-5	NA	TGTGCCATCAGTGAGATGGAGGGGGAGACCCAGTACTTC	CAISEMEGETQYF
TRBV2	NA	TRBJ1-5	NA	TGTGCCAGCAGTTATGAGTCAATTAATCAGCCCCAGCATTTT	CASSYESINQPQHF
TRBV6-4	NA	TRBJ2-2	NA	TGTGCCAGCAGCGTACTTTCGAACACCGGGGAGCTGTTTTTT	CASSVLSNTGELFF
TRBV30	NA	TRBJ1-6	NA	TGTGCCTGGAGTGTTTGGGGAGGGCCCTATAATTCACCCCTCCACTTT	CAWSVWGGPYNSPLHF
TRBV4-1	NA	TRBJ2-7	NA	TGCGCCAGCAGCCAAGCGCTGCAGGGGTACGAGCAGTACTTC	CASSQALQGYEQYF
TRBV5-1	TRBD1	TRBJ1-3	NA	TGCGCCAGCAGCTTGGGAACAGGGGCCGGAAACACCATATATTTT	CASSLGTGAGNTIYF
TRBV7-9	NA	TRBJ2-7	NA	TGTGCCAGCAGCTACCGACCAGTTAGCACCTACGAGCAGTACTTC	CASSYRPVSTYEQYF
TRBV4-1	TRBD1	TRBJ1-1	NA	TGCGCCAGCAGCCAAGAAGGAGGGACAGGGTTCTTCTGGAACACTGAAGCTTTCTTT	CASSQEGGTGFFWNTEAFF
TRBV7-9	TRBD1	TRBJ1-4	NA	TGTGCCAGCAGCTTAGGTGGACAGGGTGAAAAACTGTTTTTT	CASSLGGQGEKLFF
TRBV5-1	TRBD1	TRBJ2-7	NA	TGCGCCAGCAGCTTGGCGGCAGGGGGCTCCTACGAGCAGTACTTC	CASSLAAGGSYEQYF
TRBV7-2	NA	TRBJ2-5	NA	TGTGCCAGCAGCGGGGGGTACGGAGGGGTGCAAGAGACCCAGTACTTC	CASSGGYGGVQETQYF
TRBV5-1	TRBD2	TRBJ2-1	NA	TGCGCCAGCAGCTCCCCTAGCGGGGTAAGAAATGAGCAGTTCTTC	CASSSPSGVRNEQFF
TRBV13	NA	TRBJ1-2	NA	TGTGCCAGCAGCCTGTCCCCAGGTCCCTACACCTTC	CASSLSPGPYTF
TRBV5-8	TRBD1	TRBJ1-2	NA	TGTGCCAGCAGCTTGGACAGGGGATGGATAAACTATGGCTACACCTTC	CASSLDRGWINYGYTF
TRBV9	NA	TRBJ1-6	NA	TGTGCCAGCAGCGTAGCTGCAGGGCAAAATTCACCCCTCCACTTT	CASSVAAGQNSPLHF
TRBV6-5	NA	TRBJ1-1	NA	TGTGCCAGCAGTTACTCGATTGGAGGCACTGAAGCTTTCTTT	CASSYSIGGTEAFF
TRBV5-1	NA	TRBJ1-4	NA	TGCGCCAGCAGCTTTACGGGGGGCCTAAATGAAAAACTGTTTTTT	CASSFTGGLNEKLFF
TRBV19	TRBD1	TRBJ1-1	once	TGTGCCAGTAGGGGACAGATTCACACTGAAGCTTTCTTT	CASRGQIHTEAFF
TRBV7-9	NA	TRBJ2-7	NA	TGTGCCAGCAGCCCGAACGACAAGCCTTACGAGCAGTACTTC	CASSPNDKPYEQYF
TRBV6-5	NA	TRBJ1-4	NA	TGTGCCAGCAGTTACTCGGCCGGGGGGGGAGAAAAACTGTTTTTT	CASSYSAGGGEKLFF
TRBV2	NA	TRBJ1-6	NA	TGTGCCAGCACCTTGCTCAGGGCTAATCTTGGTAATTCACCCCTCCACTTT	CASTLLRANLGNSPLHF
TRBV11-3	NA	TRBJ2-1	NA	TGTGCCAGCAGCTTAGGCCAGGGGACCTACAATGAGCAGTTCTTC	CASSLGQGTYNEQFF
TRBV12-5	TRBD1	TRBJ2-7	once	TGTGCTAGTGGTTCCCCGGACAGGGGCAACGAGCAGTACTTC	CASGSPDRGNEQYF
TRBV7-2	TRBD2	TRBJ2-2	NA	TGTGCCAGCAGCTTACGCGGGGGGGCAGGCACCGGGGAGCTGTTTTTT	CASSLRGGAGTGELFF
TRBV5-4	TRBD1	TRBJ2-7	NA	TGTGCCAGCAGCTTATGGCAGGGGGCCTACGAGCAGTACTTC	CASSLWQGAYEQYF
TRBV7-9	TRBD1	TRBJ1-4	NA	TGTGCCAGCAGCCCGGTGGGCCAGGGGGCTATACGGCTGTTTTTT	CASSPVGQGAIRLFF
TRBV28	TRBD2	TRBJ2-3	NA	TGTGCCAGCAGCCAAACTAGCGGGGGGAAGCATACGCAGTATTTT	CASSQTSGGKHTQYF